This T cell receptor beta chain emerged from a study of cytomegalovirus exposure and HLA in healthy donors. About the study: The Caucasian-associated ancestry cluster contained around four fifths of the approximately 420 genotyped donors. Overall study results and limits: Analyzed later, association rates of TCRs varied across HLA loci, with DRB1 most and HLA-C fewest. In vitro confirmation showed three CMV-associated chains to be CMV antigen specific.

The PCR contained 60 Vbeta and 13 Jbeta primers. Study processing details: Roughly 10 million shared chains were among around 80 million unique TCR beta chains counted in a later analysis. The repertoire was sequenced with immunoSEQ multiplex PCR; TCRdb's copy has only in-frame clones and lacks some. The V and J calls and clone size were taken over from that table, and D and trimming were inferred from the DNA. The sample shows 200,000 to 250,000 clones, 82% of them seen only once. About this clone: Its matching antigen is unknown.

Trimming at V came to 5 bases and at J to 8 bases, leaving 11 bases not matched to a gene. Germline CDR1 reads SEHNR; CDR2 reads FQNEAQ (reference sequence). CDR3 size: 15 residues. Sequencing was carried out using PBMCs. This chain connects TRBV7-9 to TRBJ2-1, with 8 bases that match TRBD2. This clonotype originated in a woman aged 35 to 49 in good health and CMV-seronegative. The CDR3 region is CASSTHGGDLDEQFF. DNA for the CDR3: TGTGCCAGCAGCACCCACGGGGGGGATTTGGATGAGCAGTTCTTC.